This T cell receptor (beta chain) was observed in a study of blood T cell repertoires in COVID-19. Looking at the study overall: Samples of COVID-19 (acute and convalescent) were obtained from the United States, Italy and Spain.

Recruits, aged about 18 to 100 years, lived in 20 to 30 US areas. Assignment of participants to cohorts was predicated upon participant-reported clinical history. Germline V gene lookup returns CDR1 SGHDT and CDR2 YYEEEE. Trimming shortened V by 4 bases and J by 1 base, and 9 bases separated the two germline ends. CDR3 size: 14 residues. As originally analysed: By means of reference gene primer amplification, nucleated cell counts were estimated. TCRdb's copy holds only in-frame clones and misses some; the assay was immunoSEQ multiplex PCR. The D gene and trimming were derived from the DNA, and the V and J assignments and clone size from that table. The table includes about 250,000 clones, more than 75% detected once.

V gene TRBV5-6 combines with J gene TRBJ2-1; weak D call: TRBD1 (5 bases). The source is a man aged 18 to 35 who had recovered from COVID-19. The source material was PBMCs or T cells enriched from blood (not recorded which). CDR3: CASSLQGSYNEQFF. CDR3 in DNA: TGTGCCAGCAGCCTCCAGGGTTCCTACAATGAGCAGTTCTTC. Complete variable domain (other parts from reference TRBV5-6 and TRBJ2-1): DAGVTQSPTHLIKTRGQQVTLRCSPKSGHDTVSWYQQALGQGPQFIFQYYEEEERQRGNFPDRFSGHQFPNYSSELNVNALLLGDSALYLCASSLQGSYNEQFFGPGTRLTVL.